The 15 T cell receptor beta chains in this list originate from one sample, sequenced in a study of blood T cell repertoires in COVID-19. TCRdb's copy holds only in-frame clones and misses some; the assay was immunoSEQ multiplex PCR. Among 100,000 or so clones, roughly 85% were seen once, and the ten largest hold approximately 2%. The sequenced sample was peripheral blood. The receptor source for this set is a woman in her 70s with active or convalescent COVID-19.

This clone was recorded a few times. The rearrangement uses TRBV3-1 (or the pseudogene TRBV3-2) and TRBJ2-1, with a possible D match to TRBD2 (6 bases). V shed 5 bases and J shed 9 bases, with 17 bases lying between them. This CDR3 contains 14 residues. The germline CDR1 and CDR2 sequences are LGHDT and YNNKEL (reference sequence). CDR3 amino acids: CASSFGTPGGEQFF. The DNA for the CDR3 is TGTGCCAGCAGCTTCGGGACTCCCGGTGGTGAGCAGTTCTTC.

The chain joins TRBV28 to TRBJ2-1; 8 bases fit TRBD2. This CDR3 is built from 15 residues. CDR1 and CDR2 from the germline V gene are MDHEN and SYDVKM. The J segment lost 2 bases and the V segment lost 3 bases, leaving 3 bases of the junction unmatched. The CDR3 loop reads CASSFMRGAYNEQFF. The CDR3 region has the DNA TGTGCCAGCAGTTTCATGCGGGGGGCCTACAATGAGCAGTTCTTC.

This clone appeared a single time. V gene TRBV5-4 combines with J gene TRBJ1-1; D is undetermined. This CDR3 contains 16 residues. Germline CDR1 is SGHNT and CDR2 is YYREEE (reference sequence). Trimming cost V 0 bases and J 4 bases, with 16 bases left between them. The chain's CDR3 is CASSLGAGPGATEAFF. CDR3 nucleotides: TGTGCCAGCAGCTTGGGGGCGGGCCCCGGAGCCACTGAAGCTTTCTTT. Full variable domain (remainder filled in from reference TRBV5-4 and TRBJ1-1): ETGVTQSPTHLIKTRGQQVTLRCSSQSGHNTVSWYQQALGQGPQFIFQYYREEENGRGNFPPRFSGLQFPNYSSELNVNALELDDSALYLCASSLGAGPGATEAFFGQGTRLTVV.

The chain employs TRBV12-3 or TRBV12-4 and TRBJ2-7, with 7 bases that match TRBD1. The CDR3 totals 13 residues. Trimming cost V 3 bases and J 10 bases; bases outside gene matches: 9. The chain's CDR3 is CASSLSDRDPQYF. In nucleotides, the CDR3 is TGTGCCAGCAGTTTGAGTGACAGGGATCCTCAGTACTTC.

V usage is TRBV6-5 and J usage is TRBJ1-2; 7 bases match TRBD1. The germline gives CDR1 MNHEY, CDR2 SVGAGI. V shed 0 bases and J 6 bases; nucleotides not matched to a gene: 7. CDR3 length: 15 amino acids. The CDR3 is CASSYSQGTRDGYTF. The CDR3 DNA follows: TGTGCCAGCAGTTACTCACAGGGGACTCGGGATGGCTACACCTTC.

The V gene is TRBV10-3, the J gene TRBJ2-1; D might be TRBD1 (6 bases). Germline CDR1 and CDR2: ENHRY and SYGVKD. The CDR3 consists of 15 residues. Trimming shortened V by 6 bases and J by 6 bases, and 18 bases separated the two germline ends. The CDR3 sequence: CAISSTRGEANEQFF. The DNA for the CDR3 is TGTGCCATCAGCAGCACCAGGGGTGAGGCCAATGAGCAGTTCTTC.

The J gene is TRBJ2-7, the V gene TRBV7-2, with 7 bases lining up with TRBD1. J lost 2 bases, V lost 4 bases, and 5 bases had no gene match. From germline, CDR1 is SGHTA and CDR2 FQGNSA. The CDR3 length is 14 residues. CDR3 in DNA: TGTGCCAGCAGCTGGAGGACAGGAACCTACGAGCAGTACTTC. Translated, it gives CASSWRTGTYEQYF.

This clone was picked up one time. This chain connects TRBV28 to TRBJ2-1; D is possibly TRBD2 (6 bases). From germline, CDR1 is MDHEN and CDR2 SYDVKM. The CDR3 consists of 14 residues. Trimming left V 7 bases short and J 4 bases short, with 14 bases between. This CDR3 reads CASKRLGRYNEQFF. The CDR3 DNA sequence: TGTGCCAGCAAACGACTAGGGCGTTACAATGAGCAGTTCTTC.

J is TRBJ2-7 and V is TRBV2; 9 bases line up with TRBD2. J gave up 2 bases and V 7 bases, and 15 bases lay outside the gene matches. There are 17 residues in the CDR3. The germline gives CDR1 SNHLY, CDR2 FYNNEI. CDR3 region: CASNLASVGLATYEQYF. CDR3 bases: TGTGCCAGCAACCTAGCTTCGGTCGGACTAGCGACCTACGAGCAGTACTTC.

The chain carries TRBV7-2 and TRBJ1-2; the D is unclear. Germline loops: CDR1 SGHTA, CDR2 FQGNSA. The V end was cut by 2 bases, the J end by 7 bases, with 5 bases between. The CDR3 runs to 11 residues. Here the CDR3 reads CASSLFGGYTF. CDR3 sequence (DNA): TGTGCCAGCAGCTTATTCGGTGGCTACACCTTC.

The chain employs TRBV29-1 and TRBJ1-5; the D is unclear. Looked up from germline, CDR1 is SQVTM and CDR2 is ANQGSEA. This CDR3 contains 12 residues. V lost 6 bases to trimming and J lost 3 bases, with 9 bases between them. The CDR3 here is CSVRDPNQPQHF. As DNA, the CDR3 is TGCAGCGTCCGGGATCCCAATCAGCCCCAGCATTTT.

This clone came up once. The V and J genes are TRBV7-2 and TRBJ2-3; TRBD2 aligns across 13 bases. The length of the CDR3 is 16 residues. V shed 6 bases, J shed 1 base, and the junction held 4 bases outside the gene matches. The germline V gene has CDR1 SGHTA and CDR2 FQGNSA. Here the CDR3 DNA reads TGTGCCAGCAGTGCGGGACTAGCGGGACGCACAGATACGCAGTATTTT. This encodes CASSAGLAGRTDTQYF.

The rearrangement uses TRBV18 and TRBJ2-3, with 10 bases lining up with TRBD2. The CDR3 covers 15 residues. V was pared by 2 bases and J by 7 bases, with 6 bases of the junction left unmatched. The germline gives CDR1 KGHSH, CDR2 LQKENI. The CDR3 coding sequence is TGTGCCAGCTCACCAGGACTAGCGGTGATTAATACGCAGTATTTT. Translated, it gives CASSPGLAVINTQYF.

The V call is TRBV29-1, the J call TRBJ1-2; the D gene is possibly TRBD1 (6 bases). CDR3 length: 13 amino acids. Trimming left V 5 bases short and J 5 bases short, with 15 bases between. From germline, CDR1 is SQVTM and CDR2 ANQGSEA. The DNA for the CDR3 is TGCAGCGTTCCACAGGGCAGGGAGTATGGCTACACCTTC. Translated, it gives CSVPQGREYGYTF. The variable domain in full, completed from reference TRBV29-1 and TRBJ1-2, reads SAVISQKPSRDICQRGTSLTIQCQVDSQVTMMFWYRQQPGQSLTLIATANQGSEATYESGFVIDKFPISRPNLTFSTLTVSNMSPEDSSIYLCSVPQGREYGYTFGSGTRLTVV.

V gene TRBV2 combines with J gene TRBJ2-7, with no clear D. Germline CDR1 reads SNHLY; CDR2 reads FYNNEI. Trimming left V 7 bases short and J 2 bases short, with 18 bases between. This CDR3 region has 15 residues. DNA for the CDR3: TGTGCCAGCACTCCCCTTAGGAGTGTCCCCTACGAGCAGTACTTC. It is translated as CASTPLRSVPYEQYF.